This T cell receptor beta chain was found in a study of control samples from healthy donors and cancer patients. The sample holds one count of this clone. There are 13 residues in the CDR3. The V gene's germline CDR1 is ENHRY and CDR2 SYGVKD. V was pared by 11 bases and J by 5 bases, with 13 bases between. Repertoires were generated with immunoSEQ multiplex PCR, while TCRdb's copy carries only in-frame clones and drops some. The sample has 100,000 to 150,000 clones, 85% to 95% seen once. Sample: PBMCs. The chain carries TRBV10-3 and TRBJ1-6; D possibly corresponds to TRBD1 (6 bases). The TCR was taken from a man aged 80 or over with head and neck cancer. The CDR3 loop reads CALSRDNNSPLHF. In nucleotides, the CDR3 is TGTGCCCTAAGTAGGGACAATAATTCACCCCTCCACTTT.